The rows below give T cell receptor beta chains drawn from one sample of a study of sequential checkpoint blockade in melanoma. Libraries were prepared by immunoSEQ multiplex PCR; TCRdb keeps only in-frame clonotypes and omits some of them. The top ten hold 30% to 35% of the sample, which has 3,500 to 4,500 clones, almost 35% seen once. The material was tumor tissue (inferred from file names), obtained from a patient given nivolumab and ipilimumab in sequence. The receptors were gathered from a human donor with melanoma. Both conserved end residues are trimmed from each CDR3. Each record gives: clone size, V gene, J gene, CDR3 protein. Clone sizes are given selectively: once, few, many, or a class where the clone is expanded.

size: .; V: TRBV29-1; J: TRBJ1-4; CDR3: SVGDRAEKLF
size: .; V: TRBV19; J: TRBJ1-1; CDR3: ATRDRDKGEAF
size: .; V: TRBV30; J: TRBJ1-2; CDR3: AWSVIRGTVLNYGYT
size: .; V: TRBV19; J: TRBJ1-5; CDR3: ASSTPGGPQH
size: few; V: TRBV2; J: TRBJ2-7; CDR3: ASSDLAVSYEQY
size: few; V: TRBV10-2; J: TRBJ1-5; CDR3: ASSESGSLSNQPQH
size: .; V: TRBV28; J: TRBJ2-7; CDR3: ASRGLDRGLHEQY
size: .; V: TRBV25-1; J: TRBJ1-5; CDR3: ASGEGYGNQPQH
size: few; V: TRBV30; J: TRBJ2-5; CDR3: AWSGGLQETQY
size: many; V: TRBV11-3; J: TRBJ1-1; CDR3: ASSPRHYLNTEAF
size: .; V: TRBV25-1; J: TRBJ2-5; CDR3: ASSPGLETQY
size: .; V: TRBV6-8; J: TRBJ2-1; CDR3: ASSYLREYNEQF
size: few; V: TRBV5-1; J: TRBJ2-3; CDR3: ASSLETSGTDTQY
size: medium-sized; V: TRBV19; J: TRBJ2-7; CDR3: ASSYNYEQY
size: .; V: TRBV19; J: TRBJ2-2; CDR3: ASSMGLAGDTGELF
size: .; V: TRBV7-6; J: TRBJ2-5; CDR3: ASSLQTGSETQY
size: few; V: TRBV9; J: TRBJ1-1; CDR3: ASSVVRPTNTEAF
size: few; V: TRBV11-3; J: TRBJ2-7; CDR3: ASSPTGGSSYEQY
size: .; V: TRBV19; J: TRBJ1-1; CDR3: ASRDRPSEAF
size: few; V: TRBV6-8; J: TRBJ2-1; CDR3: ASSTTGGAYNEQF
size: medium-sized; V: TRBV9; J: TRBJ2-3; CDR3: ASSVAPTDTQY
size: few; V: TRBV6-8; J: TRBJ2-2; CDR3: ASSYPWQGETGELF
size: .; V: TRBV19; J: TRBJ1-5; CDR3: ASSIDRDPTGSNQPQH
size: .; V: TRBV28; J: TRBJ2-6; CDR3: ASRTGANVLT
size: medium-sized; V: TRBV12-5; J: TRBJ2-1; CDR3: ASTVAGTYNEQF
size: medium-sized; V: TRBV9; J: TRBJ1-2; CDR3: ASSGQGAFYGYT
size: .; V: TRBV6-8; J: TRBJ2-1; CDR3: ASSYTPDGGNEQF
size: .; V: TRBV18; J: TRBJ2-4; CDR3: ASSPPTGAKNIQY
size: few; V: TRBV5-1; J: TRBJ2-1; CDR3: ASSFAGGLNEQF
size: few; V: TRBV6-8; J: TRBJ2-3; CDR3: ASRQWSATDTQY
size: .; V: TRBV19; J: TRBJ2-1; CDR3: ASGQGRMYGQF
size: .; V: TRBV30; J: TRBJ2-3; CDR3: AWSAGTDTQY
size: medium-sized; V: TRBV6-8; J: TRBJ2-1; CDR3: ASSSLAGVAYNEQF
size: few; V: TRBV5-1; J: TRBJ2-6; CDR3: ASSLRPGGTGANVLT
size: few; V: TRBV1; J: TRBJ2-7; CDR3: ASSQESRGAYEQY
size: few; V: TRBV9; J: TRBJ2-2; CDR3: ASRIPGQGVNHGELF
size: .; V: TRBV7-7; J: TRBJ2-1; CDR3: ASSGGGPDGEQF
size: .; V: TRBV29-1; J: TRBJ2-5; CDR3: SVALGQETQY
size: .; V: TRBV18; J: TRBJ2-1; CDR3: ASSPRRLGLAGTDEQF
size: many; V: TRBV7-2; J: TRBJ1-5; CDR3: ASSTGIHQPQH
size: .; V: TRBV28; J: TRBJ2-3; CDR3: ASRAGGFPDTQY
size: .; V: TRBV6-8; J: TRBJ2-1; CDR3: AISGVGDEQF
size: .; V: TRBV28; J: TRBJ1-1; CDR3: ASSLRGAAGTEAF
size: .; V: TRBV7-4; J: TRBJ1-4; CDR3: ASSPDLDEKLF
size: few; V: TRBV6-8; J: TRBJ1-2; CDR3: ASNIQGHGYT
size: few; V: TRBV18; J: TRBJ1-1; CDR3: ASSPIGRKAF
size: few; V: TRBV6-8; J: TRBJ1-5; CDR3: ASRGTAISGPQH
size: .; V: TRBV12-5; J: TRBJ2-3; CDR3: ASGPDSTDTQY
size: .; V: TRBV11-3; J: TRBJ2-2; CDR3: ASSRRGNTGELF
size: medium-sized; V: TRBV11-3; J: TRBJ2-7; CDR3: ASSLERGDFYEQY
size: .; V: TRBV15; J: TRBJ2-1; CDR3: ATSRGVGAYNEQF
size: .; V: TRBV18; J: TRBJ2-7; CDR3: ASSPSSSTYEQY
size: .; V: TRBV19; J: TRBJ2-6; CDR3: ASSISRSGQGANVLT
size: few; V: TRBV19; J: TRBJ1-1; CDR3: ASIGRDRILRGGKNEAF
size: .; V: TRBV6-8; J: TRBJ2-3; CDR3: ASSLRPGLSTDTQY
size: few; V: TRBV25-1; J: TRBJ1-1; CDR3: ASSGAGENTEAF